The T cell receptor (beta chain) described here comes from a study of OX40 agonist ivuxolimab in advanced cancers. In the study overall: It was ivuxolimab, an agonistic anti-OX40 (CD134) antibody, that patients were treated with. Patients assigned to dose escalation were diagnosed with hepatocellular carcinoma, melanoma, renal cell or head and neck cancer.

The V end was cut by 7 bases, the J end by 2 bases, with 18 bases between. Germline assignment: CDR1 SEHNR and CDR2 FQNEAQ (reference sequence). The CDR3 is 15 residues long. Measured with immunoSEQ multiplex PCR; TCRdb has only the in-frame clones, and not every one. The sample includes 55,000 to 75,000 clones, approximately 86% of them seen just once. This clone has just one count. People who had autoimmune disease history or systemic immunosuppression were excluded. The V gene is TRBV7-9, the J gene TRBJ2-7, with D perhaps matching TRBD1 (6 bases). The material sequenced was CD4+ or CD8+ T cells sorted from blood, taken in a trial of the OX40 agonist ivuxolimab. The clonotype comes from an adult with an advanced solid tumor such as melanoma, head and neck, liver or kidney cancer. Here the CDR3 reads CASIPAWGRAYEQYF. CDR3 bases: TGTGCCAGCATCCCGGCGTGGGGGCGGGCCTACGAGCAGTACTTC.